This TCR beta chain emerged from a study of cytomegalovirus exposure and HLA in healthy donors. Across the study: From HLA-typed donors, an early data release held 70 million to 95 million unique TCRs.

Germline loops: CDR1 SNHLY, CDR2 FYNNEI. V was clipped by 2 bases and J by 3 bases, with 9 bases between them. The CDR3 spans 14 residues. Researchers ran the PCR with 60 Vbeta and 13 Jbeta primers. Assay used: immunoSEQ multiplex PCR; TCRdb lists only in-frame clones, some missing. The sample has 170,000 or so clones, almost 85% seen once. Turning to this clone: Its antigen is undetermined.

Findings of the study overall: Immune exposure data for these donors was limited to CMV serostatus. A later analysis reportedly found that, within productive TCRs, an Asian-associated ancestry cluster had fewer N-insertions than the mean observed across the approximately 660 donors.

V usage is TRBV2 and J usage is TRBJ2-3; no reliable D call. Input material: PBMCs. The receptor was derived from a girl aged 10-17 years in good health and CMV-seropositive. CDR3 sequence reads: CASSERSGTDTQYF. The CDR3 region has the DNA TGTGCCAGCAGTGAAAGGAGTGGGACAGATACGCAGTATTTT. Together with reference TRBV2 and TRBJ2-3, the CDR3 gives the full variable domain: EPEVTQTPSHQVTQMGQEVILRCVPISNHLYFYWYRQILGQKVEFLVSFYNNEISEKSEIFDDQFSVERPDGSNFTLKIRSTKLEDSAMYFCASSERSGTDTQYFGPGTRLTVL.